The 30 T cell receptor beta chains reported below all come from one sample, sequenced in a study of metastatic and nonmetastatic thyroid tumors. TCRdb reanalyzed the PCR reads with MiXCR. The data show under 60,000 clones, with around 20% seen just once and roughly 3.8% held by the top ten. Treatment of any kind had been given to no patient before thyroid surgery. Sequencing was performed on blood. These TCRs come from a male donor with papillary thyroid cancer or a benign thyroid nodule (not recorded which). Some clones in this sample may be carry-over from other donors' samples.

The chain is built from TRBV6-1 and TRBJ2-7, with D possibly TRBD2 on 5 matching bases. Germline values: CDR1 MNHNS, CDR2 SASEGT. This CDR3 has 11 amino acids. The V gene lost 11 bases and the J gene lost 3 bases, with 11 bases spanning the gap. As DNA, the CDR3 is TGTGCCTGCGGGCAGAGCTACGAGCAGTACGTC. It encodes CACGQSYEQYV.

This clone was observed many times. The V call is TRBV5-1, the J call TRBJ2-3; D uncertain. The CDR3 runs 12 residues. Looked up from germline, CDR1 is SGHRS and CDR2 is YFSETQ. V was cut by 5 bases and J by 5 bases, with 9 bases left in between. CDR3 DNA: TGCGCCAGCAGACTGGGCGGAGATACGCAGTATTTT. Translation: CASRLGGDTQYF. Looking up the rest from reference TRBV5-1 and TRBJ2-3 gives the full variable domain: KAGVTQTPRYLIKTRGQQVTLSCSPISGHRSVSWYQQTPGQGLQFLFEYFSETQRNKGNFPGRFSGRQFSNSRSEMNVSTLELGDSALYLCASRLGGDTQYFGPGTRLTVL.

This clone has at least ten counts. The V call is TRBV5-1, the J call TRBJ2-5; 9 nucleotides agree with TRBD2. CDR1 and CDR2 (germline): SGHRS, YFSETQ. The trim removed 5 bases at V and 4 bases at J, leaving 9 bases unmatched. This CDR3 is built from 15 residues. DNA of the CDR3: TGCGCCAGCAGGGGTAGCGGGGGTCATGGAGAGACCCAGTACTTC. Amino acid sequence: CASRGSGGHGETQYF. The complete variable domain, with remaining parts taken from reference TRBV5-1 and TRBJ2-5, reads KAGVTQTPRYLIKTRGQQVTLSCSPISGHRSVSWYQQTPGQGLQFLFEYFSETQRNKGNFPGRFSGRQFSNSRSEMNVSTLELGDSALYLCASRGSGGHGETQYFGPGTRLLVL.

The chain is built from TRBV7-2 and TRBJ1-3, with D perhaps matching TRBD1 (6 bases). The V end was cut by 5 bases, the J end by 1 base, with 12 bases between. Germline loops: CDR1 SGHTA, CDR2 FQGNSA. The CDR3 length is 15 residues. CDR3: CASSARDNSGNTIYF. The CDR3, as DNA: TGTGCCAGCAGCGCCCGGGACAATTCTGGAAACACCATATATTTT.

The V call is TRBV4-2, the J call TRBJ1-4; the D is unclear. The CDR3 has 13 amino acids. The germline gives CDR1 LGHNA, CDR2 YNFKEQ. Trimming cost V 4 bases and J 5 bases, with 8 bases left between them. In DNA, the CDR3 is TGTGCCAGCAGCCCGAGAACGAATGAAAAACTGTTTTTT. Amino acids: CASSPRTNEKLFF.

The CDR3: CSAPIDNYGYTF. In DNA form, the CDR3 reads TGCAGTGCGCCTATCGACAACTATGGCTACACCTTC. The genes are TRBV20-1 and TRBJ1-2; D ambiguous. V was shortened by 6 bases and J by 2 bases, with 10 bases between the two germline ends. Germline lookup yields CDR1 DFQATT and CDR2 SNEGSKA (reference sequence). The CDR3 length is 12 residues.

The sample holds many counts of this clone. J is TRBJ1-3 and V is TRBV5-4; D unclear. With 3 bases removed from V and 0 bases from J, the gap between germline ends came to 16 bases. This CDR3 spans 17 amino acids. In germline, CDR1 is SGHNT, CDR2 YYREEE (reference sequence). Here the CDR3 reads CASSSARSGDSGNTIYF. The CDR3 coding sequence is TGTGCCAGCAGCTCGGCCCGTTCAGGAGACTCTGGAAACACCATATATTTT.

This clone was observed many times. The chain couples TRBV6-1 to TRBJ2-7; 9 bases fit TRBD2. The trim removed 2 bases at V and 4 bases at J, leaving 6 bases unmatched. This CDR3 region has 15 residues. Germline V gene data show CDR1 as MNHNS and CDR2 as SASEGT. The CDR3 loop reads CASSEYAGGSYEQYF. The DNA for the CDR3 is TGTGCCAGCAGTGAATATGCGGGAGGGTCATACGAGCAGTACTTC.

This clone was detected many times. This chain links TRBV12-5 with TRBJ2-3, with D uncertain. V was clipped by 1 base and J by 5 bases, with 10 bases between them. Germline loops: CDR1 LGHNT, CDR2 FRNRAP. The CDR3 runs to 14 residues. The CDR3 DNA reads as TGTGCTAGTGGTTTGGGATTAATCGGAGATACGCAGTATTTT. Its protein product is CASGLGLIGDTQYF. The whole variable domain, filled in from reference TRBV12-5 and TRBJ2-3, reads DARVTQTPRHKVTEMGQEVTMRCQPILGHNTVFWYRQTMMQGLELLAYFRNRAPLDDSGMPKDRFSAEMPDATLATLKIQPSEPRDSAVYFCASGLGLIGDTQYFGPGTRLTVL.

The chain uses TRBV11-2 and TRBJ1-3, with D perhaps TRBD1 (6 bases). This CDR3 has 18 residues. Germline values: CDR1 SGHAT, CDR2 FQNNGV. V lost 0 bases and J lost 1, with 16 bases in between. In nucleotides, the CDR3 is TGTGCCAGCAGCTTAGACCCGGCAGGGGTGTTATCTGGAAACACCATATATTTT. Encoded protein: CASSLDPAGVLSGNTIYF.

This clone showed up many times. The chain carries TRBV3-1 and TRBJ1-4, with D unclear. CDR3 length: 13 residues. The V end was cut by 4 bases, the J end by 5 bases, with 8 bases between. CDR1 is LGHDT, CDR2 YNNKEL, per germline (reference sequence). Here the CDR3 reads CASSPGLNEKLFF. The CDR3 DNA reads TGTGCCAGCAGCCCCGGACTAAATGAAAAACTGTTTTTT.

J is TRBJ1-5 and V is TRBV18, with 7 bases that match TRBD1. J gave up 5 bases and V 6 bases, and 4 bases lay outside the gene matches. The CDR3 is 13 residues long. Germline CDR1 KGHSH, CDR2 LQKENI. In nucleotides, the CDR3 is TGTGCCAGCTCGACAGGGTTCGATCAGCCCCAGCATTTT. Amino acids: CASSTGFDQPQHF.

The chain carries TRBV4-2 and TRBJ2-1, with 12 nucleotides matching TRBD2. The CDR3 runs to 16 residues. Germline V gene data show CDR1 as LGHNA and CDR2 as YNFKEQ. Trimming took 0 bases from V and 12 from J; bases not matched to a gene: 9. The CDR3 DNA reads TGTGCCAGCAGCCAAGATACGGCTAGCGGGAGGGCTAGGCAGTTCTTC. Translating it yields CASSQDTASGRARQFF.

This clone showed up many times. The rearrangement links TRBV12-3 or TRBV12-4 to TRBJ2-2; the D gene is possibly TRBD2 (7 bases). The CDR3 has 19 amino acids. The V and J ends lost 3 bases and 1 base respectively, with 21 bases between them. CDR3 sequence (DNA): TGTGCCAGCAGTTTTCAGACAGGAGCGGGCGGGAGGAACACCGGGGAGCTGTTTTTT. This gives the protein CASSFQTGAGGRNTGELFF.

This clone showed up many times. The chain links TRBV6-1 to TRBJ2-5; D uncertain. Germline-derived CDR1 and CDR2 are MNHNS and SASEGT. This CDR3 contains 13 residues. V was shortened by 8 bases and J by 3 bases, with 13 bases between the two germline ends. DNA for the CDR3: TGTGCCAGCCGGATCGATAGAAAAGAGACCCAGTACTTC. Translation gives CASRIDRKETQYF.

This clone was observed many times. This CDR3 reads CASTGTSGRVEQFF. The CDR3 nucleotides read TGTGCCAGCACCGGGACTAGCGGGAGGGTTGAGCAGTTCTTC. The chain carries TRBV7-8 and TRBJ2-1, with 16 bases matching TRBD2. CDR3 length equals 14 residues. V lost 7 bases and J lost 9; bases outside the gene matches: 3. Germline V CDR1 and CDR2: SGHVS, FQNEAQ.

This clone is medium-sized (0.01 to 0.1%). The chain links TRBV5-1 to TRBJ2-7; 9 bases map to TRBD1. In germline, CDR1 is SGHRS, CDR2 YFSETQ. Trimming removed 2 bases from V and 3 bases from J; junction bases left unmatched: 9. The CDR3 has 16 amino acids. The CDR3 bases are TGCGCCAGCAGCTTTCAAATTCCGGGACAGGGCTACGAGCAGTACTTC. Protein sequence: CASSFQIPGQGYEQYF.

The CDR3 loop is CASSVNLGYEQYF. The CDR3 DNA reads as TGTGCCAGCAGCGTAAACCTTGGCTACGAGCAGTACTTC. The chain is built from TRBV9 and TRBJ2-7, with unresolved D. The length of the CDR3 is 13 residues. CDR1 is SGDLS, CDR2 YYNGEE, per germline. The V gene lost 1 base and the J gene lost 3 bases, with 8 bases spanning the gap.

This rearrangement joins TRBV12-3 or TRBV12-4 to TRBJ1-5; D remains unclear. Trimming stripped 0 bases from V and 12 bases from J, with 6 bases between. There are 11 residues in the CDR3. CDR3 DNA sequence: TGTGCCAGCAGTTTAGCCACCAACCAGCATTTT. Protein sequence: CASSLATNQHF.

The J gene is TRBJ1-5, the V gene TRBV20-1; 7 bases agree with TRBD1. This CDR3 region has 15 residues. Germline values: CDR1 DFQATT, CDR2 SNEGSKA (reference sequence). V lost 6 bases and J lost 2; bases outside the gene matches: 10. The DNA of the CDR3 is TGCAGTGCCAGACAGGGTTGGGGGGGCAATCAGCCCCAGCATTTT. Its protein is CSARQGWGGNQPQHF.

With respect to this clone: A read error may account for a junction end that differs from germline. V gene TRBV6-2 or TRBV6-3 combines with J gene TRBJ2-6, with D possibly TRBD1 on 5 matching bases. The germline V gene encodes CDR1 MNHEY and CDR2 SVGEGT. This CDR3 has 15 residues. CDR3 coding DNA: TGTGCCAGCAGTTACGACAGCTCTGGGTCCAACGTCCTTACTTTC. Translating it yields CASSYDSSGSNVLTF.

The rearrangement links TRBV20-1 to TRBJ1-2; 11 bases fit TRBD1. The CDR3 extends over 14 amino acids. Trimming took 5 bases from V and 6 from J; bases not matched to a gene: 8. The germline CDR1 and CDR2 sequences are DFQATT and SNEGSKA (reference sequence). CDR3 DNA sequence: TGCAGTGCTGGGTGGGGGACAGGGGGTGATGGCTACACCTTC. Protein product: CSAGWGTGGDGYTF.

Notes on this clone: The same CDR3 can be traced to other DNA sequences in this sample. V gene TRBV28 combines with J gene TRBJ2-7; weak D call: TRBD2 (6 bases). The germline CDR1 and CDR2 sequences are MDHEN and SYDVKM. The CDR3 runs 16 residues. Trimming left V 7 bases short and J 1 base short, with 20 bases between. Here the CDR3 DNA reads TGTGCCAGCACTCAACTAGCTGGAGACGGGTCCTACGAGCAGTACTTC. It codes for CASTQLAGDGSYEQYF.

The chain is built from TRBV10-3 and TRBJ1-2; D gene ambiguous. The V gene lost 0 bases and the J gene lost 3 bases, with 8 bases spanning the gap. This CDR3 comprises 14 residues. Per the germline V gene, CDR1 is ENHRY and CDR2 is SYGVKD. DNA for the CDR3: TGTGCCATCAGTGAGTCGGTCGGATACTATGGCTACACCTTC. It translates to CAISESVGYYGYTF.

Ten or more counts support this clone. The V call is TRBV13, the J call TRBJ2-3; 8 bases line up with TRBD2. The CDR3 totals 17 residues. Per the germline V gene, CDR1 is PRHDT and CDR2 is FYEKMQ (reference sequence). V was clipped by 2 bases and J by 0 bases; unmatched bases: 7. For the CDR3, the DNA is TGTGCCAGCAGCTTATCCACCGGACTAGCAAGCACAGATACGCAGTATTTT. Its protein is CASSLSTGLASTDTQYF. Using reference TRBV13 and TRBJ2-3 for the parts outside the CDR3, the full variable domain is AAGVIQSPRHLIKEKRETATLKCYPIPRHDTVYWYQQGPGQDPQFLISFYEKMQSDKGSIPDRFSAQQFSDYHSELNMSSLELGDSALYFCASSLSTGLASTDTQYFGPGTRLTVL.

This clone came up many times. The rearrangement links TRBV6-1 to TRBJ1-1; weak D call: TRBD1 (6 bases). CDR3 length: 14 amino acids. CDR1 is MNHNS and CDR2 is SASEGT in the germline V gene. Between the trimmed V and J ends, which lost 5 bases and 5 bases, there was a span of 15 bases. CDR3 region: CASSWGSQGTEAFF. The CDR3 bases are TGTGCCAGCAGTTGGGGCAGCCAGGGGACTGAAGCTTTCTTT.

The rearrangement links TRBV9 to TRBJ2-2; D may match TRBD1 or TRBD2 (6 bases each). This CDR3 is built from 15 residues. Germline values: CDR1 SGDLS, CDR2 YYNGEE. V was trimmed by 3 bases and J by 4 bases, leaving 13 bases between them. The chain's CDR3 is CASSAHGGGTGELFF. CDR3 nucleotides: TGTGCCAGCAGCGCCCACGGGGGCGGCACCGGGGAGCTGTTTTTT.

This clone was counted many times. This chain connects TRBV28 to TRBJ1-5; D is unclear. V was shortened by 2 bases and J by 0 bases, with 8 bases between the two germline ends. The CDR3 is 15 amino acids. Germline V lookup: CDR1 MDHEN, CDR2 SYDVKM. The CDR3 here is CASSLTTYSNQPQHF. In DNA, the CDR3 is TGTGCCAGCAGTTTAACAACCTATAGCAATCAGCCCCAGCATTTT. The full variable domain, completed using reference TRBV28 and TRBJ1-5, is DVKVTQSSRYLVKRTGEKVFLECVQDMDHENMFWYRQDPGLGLRLIYFSYDVKMKEKGDIPEGYSVSREKKERFSLILESASTNQTSMYLCASSLTTYSNQPQHFGDGTRLSIL.

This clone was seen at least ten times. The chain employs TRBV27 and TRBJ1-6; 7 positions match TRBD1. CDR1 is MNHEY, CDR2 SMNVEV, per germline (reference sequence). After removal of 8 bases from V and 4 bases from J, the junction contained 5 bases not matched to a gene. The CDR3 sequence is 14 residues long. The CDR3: CASRWDSYNSPLHF. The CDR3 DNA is TGTGCCAGCCGATGGGACAGTTATAATTCACCCCTCCACTTT.

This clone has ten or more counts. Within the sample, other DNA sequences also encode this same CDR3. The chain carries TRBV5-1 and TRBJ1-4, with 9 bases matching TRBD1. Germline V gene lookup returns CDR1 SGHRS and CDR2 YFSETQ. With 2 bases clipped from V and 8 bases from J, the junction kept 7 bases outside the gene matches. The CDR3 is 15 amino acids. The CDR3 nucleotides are TGCGCCAGCAGCTTAACAGGGGGCGACGGGGAAAAACTGTTTTTT. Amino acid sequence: CASSLTGGDGEKLFF.